This T cell receptor beta chain was documented in a study of T cell repertoires in cytomegalovirus infection. Study-level background: Through public TCR beta signatures, both CMV infection and matching HLA type were indicated.

The study, taken as a whole, reports: The response measured ex vivo was dominated by TCR beta clonotypes (HLA-C-restricted and CMV-specific). Carriage of CMV together with the relevant HLA was identifiable through cumulative public TCR beta family frequency.

This clonotype was counted ten times or more. Its specificity is unknown. MiXCR, applied by TCRdb to the reads, yields one record per CDR3 protein. Here the sample spans 290,000 or so distinct CDR3 sequences, around 10% being singletons. Trimming removed 3 bases from V and 4 bases from J; junction bases left unmatched: 3. Germline V lookup: CDR1 SGHTA, CDR2 FQGNSA. There are 14 residues in the CDR3. This chain uses TRBV7-2 with TRBJ1-3, with TRBD1 matching 7 bases. This TCR was sampled from a human donor in good health (CMV status not recorded). Some clones in this sample may be carry-over from other donors' samples. Sequenced material: PBMCs. Here the CDR3 DNA reads TGTGCCAGCAGCTTGCGGGACAGAGGAAACACCATATATTTT. Encoded protein: CASSLRDRGNTIYF.